The 27 T cell receptor beta chains listed next were all sequenced from one sample in a study of T cell repertoires in cytomegalovirus infection (dated by TCRdb to the late 2010s). The data were produced on an Illumina HiSeq 1500. In TCRdb, the public reads were trimmed at Q25 with fastp and aligned with MiXCR, with productive beta chains retained. Each CDR3 protein appears once, grouped with its most common genes and DNA. The sample table lists 100,000 to 150,000 distinct CDR3 sequences, roughly 8.2% of them with a count of one. The ten most abundant clones make up over 9% of the sample. What was sequenced was PBMCs. All receptors derive from a human donor in good health (CMV status not recorded). Some clones in this sample may be carry-over from other donors' samples.

A few counts support this clonotype. The J gene is TRBJ1-2, the V gene TRBV15; 8 nucleotides agree with TRBD1. The V gene end was trimmed by 1 base and the J gene end by 4 bases; junction bases not matched to a gene: 2. Per the germline V gene, CDR1 is LNHNV and CDR2 is YYDKDF (reference sequence). The CDR3 totals 14 residues. CDR3 bases: TGTGCCACCAGCAGAGGGACAGGGCGCTATGGCTACACCTTC. It specifies CATSRGTGRYGYTF.

CDR3 bases: TGTGCCAGCAGGCGGGCAGGCGCGAACACTGAAGCTTTCTTT. Encoded protein: CASRRAGANTEAFF. The chain combines TRBV28 with TRBJ1-1; D is uncertain. CDR1 is MDHEN and CDR2 is SYDVKM in the germline V gene. V gave up 6 bases and J gave up 1 base, with 12 bases separating them. The CDR3 sequence is 14 residues long.

Points on this clonotype: At one end the junction does not follow the germline gene, possibly because of a read error. The V and J genes are TRBV11-1 and TRBJ1-1, with D unresolved. Germline V gene lookup returns CDR1 SGHAT and CDR2 FQDESV (reference sequence). CDR3 length: 14 amino acids. CDR3 amino acids: CASSVDRPNTEALF. The CDR3 coding sequence is TGTGCCAGCAGCGTGGACCGACCTAACACTGAAGCTCTCTTT. Complete variable domain (other parts from reference TRBV11-1 and TRBJ1-1): EAEVAQSPRYKITEKSQAVAFWCDPISGHATLYWYRQILGQGPELLVQFQDESVVDDSQLPKDRFSAERLKGVDSTLKIQPAELGDSAMYLCASSVDRPNTEALFGQGTRLTVV.

This clonotype came up many times. The chain uses TRBV12-3 or TRBV12-4 and TRBJ1-1; D remains unclear. V gave up 7 bases and J gave up 5 bases, with 17 bases separating them. The length of the CDR3 is 14 residues. The CDR3 here is CASTPTTGVTEAFF. Here the CDR3 DNA reads TGTGCCAGCACCCCAACGACCGGGGTAACTGAAGCTTTCTTT.

This clonotype came up many times. The chain employs TRBV11-3 and TRBJ2-1; D is unresolved. The V and J ends lost 5 bases and 5 bases respectively, with 19 bases between them. From germline, CDR1 is SGHNT and CDR2 YENEEA. The CDR3 runs 16 residues. The CDR3 sequence: CASSQRLQGPHNEQFF. The DNA of the CDR3 is TGTGCCAGCAGCCAAAGACTGCAAGGACCTCACAATGAGCAGTTCTTC.

The chain employs TRBV7-2 and TRBJ1-4; a weak D match, TRBD1 (6 bases). Trimming removed 1 base at V and 8 bases at J, with 11 bases between. The germline V gene has CDR1 SGHTA and CDR2 FQGNSA. The CDR3 spans 14 residues. CDR3 coding DNA: TGTGCCAGCAGCTTAGGGGGGGGGGGCGAAAAACTGTTTTTT. This codes for CASSLGGGGEKLFF.

This clonotype was found a few times. J is TRBJ1-1 and V is TRBV28; D might be TRBD1 (6 bases). The CDR3 sequence is 11 residues long. Looked up from germline, CDR1 is MDHEN and CDR2 is SYDVKM. Trimming cost V 4 bases and J 11 bases, with 11 bases left between them. The CDR3 DNA reads TGTGCCAGCAGTTCTGACAGGAGGGCTTTCTTT. It yields the protein CASSSDRRAFF.

J is TRBJ2-5 and V is TRBV3-1; D unresolved. The CDR3 totals 12 residues. Trimming removed 2 bases from V and 3 bases from J, with 4 bases in between. CDR1 LGHDT and CDR2 YNNKEL come from the germline V gene (reference sequence). CDR3 sequence reads: CASSQLEETQYF. CDR3 nucleotides: TGTGCCAGCAGCCAACTGGAAGAGACCCAGTACTTC.

At least ten counts were recorded for this clonotype. V and J are TRBV14 and TRBJ2-2, with 9 bases that match TRBD2. The CDR3 is 18 residues long. CDR1 and CDR2 from the germline V gene are SGHDN and FVKESK. The ends lost 3 bases at V and 0 bases at J; junction bases unmatched: 8. The DNA for the CDR3 is TGTGCCAGCAGCCACTTCCGGGCTAGCGGGGCGAACACCGGGGAGCTGTTTTTT. It specifies CASSHFRASGANTGELFF.

This clonotype was seen at least ten times. The rearrangement uses TRBV4-1 and TRBJ1-6; unclear D gene. CDR1 is MGHRA and CDR2 is YSYEKL in the germline V gene. Trimming took off 4 bases at V and 5 bases at J, with 12 bases between the two ends. The CDR3 is 15 amino acids. CDR3 protein: CASSLGVDHNSPLHF. The CDR3 DNA sequence: TGCGCCAGCAGCCTCGGCGTGGACCATAATTCACCCCTCCACTTT.

This clonotype was detected many times. This chain uses TRBV27 with TRBJ2-1; 7 bases are a match to TRBD1. CDR1 and CDR2 (germline): MNHEY, SMNVEV (reference sequence). V gave up 5 bases and J gave up 7 bases; unmatched junction bases: 2. This CDR3 is 12 amino acids long. The CDR3 DNA follows: TGTGCCAGCAGTATGACAGGGAATGAGCAGTTCTTC. It codes for CASSMTGNEQFF.

This clonotype has more than one count but fewer than ten. V gene TRBV20-1 combines with J gene TRBJ1-5, with 9 nucleotides matching TRBD1. Germline CDR1 reads DFQATT; CDR2 reads SNEGSKA (reference sequence). This CDR3 spans 14 amino acids. V lost 3 bases, J lost 6 bases, and 6 bases stayed unmatched. This chain's CDR3 is CSASGTGLSQPQHF. Here the CDR3 DNA reads TGCAGTGCTAGCGGGACAGGGCTATCTCAGCCCCAGCATTTT.

This clonotype showed up just a few times. This chain connects TRBV29-1 to TRBJ1-2, with a tentative D call TRBD1 (6 bases). The germline V gene has CDR1 SQVTM and CDR2 ANQGSEA. V lost 2 bases and J lost 10, with 17 bases in between. The CDR3 is made up of 13 amino acids. The CDR3 spells CSVEPGEGIDYTF. CDR3 sequence (DNA): TGCAGCGTTGAACCAGGGGAGGGTATAGACTACACCTTC.

This clonotype was found a few times. This chain connects TRBV18 to TRBJ1-2; 7 bases map to TRBD1. Germline CDR1 is KGHSH and CDR2 is LQKENI. The CDR3 has 16 residues. The ends lost 2 bases at V and 0 bases at J; junction bases unmatched: 6. The CDR3 DNA sequence: TGTGCCAGCTCACCAATACGGGACAGATCTAACTATGGCTACACCTTC. Protein product: CASSPIRDRSNYGYTF. Full variable domain (missing parts from reference TRBV18 and TRBJ1-2): NAGVMQNPRHLVRRRGQEARLRCSPMKGHSHVYWYRQLPEEGLKFMVYLQKENIIDESGMPKERFSAEFPKEGPSILRIQQVVRGDSAAYFCASSPIRDRSNYGYTFGSGTRLTVV.

V is TRBV11-2 and J is TRBJ2-5, with 11 bases that match TRBD2. The trim removed 1 base at V and 2 bases at J, leaving 3 bases unmatched. This CDR3 has 16 residues. Germline V gene lookup returns CDR1 SGHAT and CDR2 FQNNGV. The CDR3 DNA is TGTGCCAGCAGCTTAGCGCTAGCGGGGGGTCAAGAGACCCAGTACTTC. Residues: CASSLALAGGQETQYF.

This clonotype was picked up many times. This rearrangement joins TRBV9 to TRBJ2-3; either TRBD1 or TRBD2 may supply D (6 bases each). Looked up from germline, CDR1 is SGDLS and CDR2 is YYNGEE. The CDR3 runs 15 residues. The V end was cut by 4 bases, the J end by 0 bases, with 12 bases between. CDR3 DNA: TGTGCCAGCAGCCCAGAAGGGGGGAGCACAGATACGCAGTATTTT. It yields the protein CASSPEGGSTDTQYF.

This clonotype was picked up many times. The chain carries TRBV7-8 and TRBJ1-4, with 7 bases that match TRBD1. Germline V gene lookup returns CDR1 SGHVS and CDR2 FQNEAQ. The CDR3 totals 15 residues. Losses at the gene ends were 4 bases for V and 8 bases for J; bases not matched to a gene: 10. This chain's CDR3 is CASSSSEGAWEKLFF. CDR3 sequence (DNA): TGTGCCAGCAGCTCCTCGGAGGGGGCCTGGGAAAAACTGTTTTTT.

This clonotype was seen more than once but under ten times. J is TRBJ1-2 and V is TRBV28; D gene ambiguous. The CDR3 consists of 13 residues. The V end lost 2 bases, the J end lost 2 bases, and 6 bases lay between the germline ends. Germline assignment: CDR1 MDHEN and CDR2 SYDVKM. The CDR3 bases are TGTGCCAGCAGTTTAAGGTGGAACTATGGCTACACCTTC. Translating gives CASSLRWNYGYTF.

This clonotype was recorded many times. The chain uses TRBV19 and TRBJ2-5; D remains ambiguous. There are 13 residues in the CDR3. Looked up from germline, CDR1 is LNHDA and CDR2 is SQIVND (reference sequence). The ends were cut back, 8 bases at V and 5 bases at J, with 15 bases in the middle. CDR3 nucleotides: TGTGCCAGTCAGGAGACAACGGGTGAGACCCAGTACTTC. Translating gives CASQETTGETQYF. The full variable domain, its missing parts supplied by reference TRBV19 and TRBJ2-5, is DGGITQSPKYLFRKEGQNVTLSCEQNLNHDAMYWYRQDPGQGLRLIYYSQIVNDFQKGDIAEGYSVSREKKESFPLTVTSAQKNPTAFYLCASQETTGETQYFGPGTRLLVL.

Ten or more counts support this clonotype. Here the CDR3 DNA reads TGTGCCAGCTCACCCCTGCCAGGGGGAGATTCACCCCTCCACTTT. Amino acids: CASSPLPGGDSPLHF. V gene TRBV18 combines with J gene TRBJ1-6; 7 bases are a match to TRBD1. With V trimmed by 3 bases and J by 8 bases, 7 bases remained unmatched. The germline V gene encodes CDR1 KGHSH and CDR2 LQKENI. CDR3 length: 15 residues.

This clonotype was observed many times. The chain combines TRBV7-2 with TRBJ1-1, with 8 bases aligning to TRBD1. The CDR3 has 15 residues. The germline V gene has CDR1 SGHTA and CDR2 FQGNSA. V lost 5 bases to trimming and J lost 2 bases; unmatched junction nucleotides: 7. As DNA, the CDR3 is TGTGCCAGCAGCCCGGACAGGGCTTTTAACACTGAAGCTTTCTTT. Encoded protein: CASSPDRAFNTEAFF.

This clonotype was counted many times. V and J are TRBV2 and TRBJ1-5, with D unresolved. CDR3 length: 12 amino acids. Between the trimmed V and J ends, which lost 8 bases and 4 bases, there was a span of 9 bases. Looked up from germline, CDR1 is SNHLY and CDR2 is FYNNEI. The CDR3, as DNA: TGTGCCAGCCAAGGGAATAATCAGCCCCAGCATTTT. It translates to CASQGNNQPQHF.

This clonotype was found many times. The chain carries TRBV4-1 and TRBJ1-2; D is undetermined. CDR3 length: 15 amino acids. Germline CDR1 reads MGHRA; CDR2 reads YSYEKL. The V end lost 0 bases, the J end lost 1 base, and 9 bases lay between the germline ends. CDR3 nucleotide sequence: TGCGCCAGCAGCCAAGATAACGGAATTAACTATGGCTACACCTTC. Encoded protein: CASSQDNGINYGYTF.

This clonotype came up many times. The CDR3 protein is CASSYNPTVSYGYTF. In DNA form, the CDR3 reads TGTGCCAGCAGTTACAACCCGACAGTAAGCTATGGCTACACCTTC. This chain links TRBV7-2 with TRBJ1-2; D is possibly TRBD1 (5 bases). CDR1 and CDR2 from the germline V gene are SGHTA and FQGNSA. V was pared by 6 bases and J by 4 bases, with 18 bases between. This CDR3 region has 15 residues.

This clonotype was observed at least ten times. This sequence joins TRBV20-1 and TRBJ2-5; 13 nucleotides line up with TRBD2. The CDR3 is 16 amino acids. Germline lookup yields CDR1 DFQATT and CDR2 SNEGSKA (reference sequence). V trimming: 5 bases; J trimming: 6 bases; junction bases outside the gene matches: 12. Here the CDR3 DNA reads TGCAGTGCTGGCCCCGGGACTAGCGGGGCCCTACAGACCCAGTACTTC. Protein: CSAGPGTSGALQTQYF.

The sample holds many counts of this clonotype. The gene calls are TRBV29-1 and TRBJ1-3; unclear D gene. Germline V gene lookup returns CDR1 SQVTM and CDR2 ANQGSEA. The CDR3 is 13 amino acids. The V and J ends lost 4 bases and 1 base respectively, with 8 bases between them. The chain's CDR3 is CSVGRGSGNTIYF. CDR3 coding DNA: TGCAGCGTTGGGCGGGGATCTGGAAACACCATATATTTT.

In this sample, this clonotype turned up many times. The chain carries TRBV29-1 and TRBJ2-7; D might be TRBD1 or TRBD2, each matching 6 bases. CDR1 and CDR2 from the germline V gene are SQVTM and ANQGSEA. Trimming pared 1 base from V and 6 bases from J, leaving 13 bases between. The CDR3 is 13 residues long. The DNA for the CDR3 is TGCAGCGTTGAAGTTTGGGGGGCTGGCGAGCAGTACTTC. It encodes CSVEVWGAGEQYF.